This entry is about one T cell receptor beta chain. The data derive from a study of blood T cell repertoires in COVID-19. Study-wide background: Spain, Italy and the United States supplied samples that represented acute and convalescent COVID-19. Nucleic acid was either cDNA or gDNA, and it came from T cells, B-cell-depleted T cells, or PBMCs.

Per the authors' pipeline: Quantification of nucleated cells was approximated via reference gene primer amplification. Using immunoSEQ multiplex PCR, the repertoire was profiled, and TCRdb retains in-frame clones only, with some absent. V and J calls and clone size follow that table, whereas D and trimming were derived from the DNA. The sample shows roughly 73,000 clones, roughly 88% of them seen only once. Germline V CDR1 and CDR2: SGHRS, YFSETQ. V trimming: 0 bases; J trimming: 5 bases; junction bases outside the gene matches: 9. This CDR3 region has 18 residues. V usage is TRBV5-1 and J usage is TRBJ2-5; 14 bases are a match to TRBD2. This TCR was recovered from a man in his 70s with active or convalescent COVID-19. The material sequenced was peripheral blood. CDR3 in amino acids: CASSLAGTSGRGQETQYF. The CDR3 DNA reads as TGCGCCAGCAGCTTGGCTGGGACTAGCGGGAGAGGACAGGAGACCCAGTACTTC.